The T cell receptor (beta chain) under discussion was sequenced for a study of blood T cell repertoires in COVID-19. Study-level background: COVID-19 samples, acute and convalescent, were from the United States, Italy and Spain. Sources were T cells, B-cell-depleted T cells, or PBMCs; the material itself was cDNA or gDNA.

Cohort placement rested on clinical history that participants reported themselves. Per the original data handling: Counts of nucleated cells, estimated from reference gene primer amplification, were obtained. Generated by immunoSEQ multiplex PCR, the TCRdb table keeps only in-frame clones and is missing some. V, J and clone size derive from that table, while D and trimming were established from the DNA sequence. The data show hundreds of thousands of clones, around 91% seen once. CDR1 and CDR2 (germline): LNHDA, SQIVND (reference sequence). V gave up 4 bases and J gave up 0 bases, with 13 bases separating them. The CDR3 contains 16 residues.

This chain connects TRBV19 to TRBJ2-1, with D uncertain. Specimen: PBMCs or T cells enriched from blood (not recorded which). This receptor was taken from a woman aged 18 to 35 with acute COVID-19. In nucleotides, the CDR3 is TGTGCCAGTAGTAAATCCAACCCTAGCTCCTACAATGAGCAGTTCTTC. This sequence encodes CASSKSNPSSYNEQFF. Full variable domain (remainder filled in from reference TRBV19 and TRBJ2-1): DGGITQSPKYLFRKEGQNVTLSCEQNLNHDAMYWYRQDPGQGLRLIYYSQIVNDFQKGDIAEGYSVSREKKESFPLTVTSAQKNPTAFYLCASSKSNPSSYNEQFFGPGTRLTVL.